This is a list of T cell receptor beta chains from one sample in a study of identical twins. Using its own MiXCR run on the 5' RACE reads, TCRdb lists one record per CDR3 protein. The sample carries about 470,000 distinct CDR3 sequences, roughly 26% recorded once. In addition, the sample was reused for a study of T cells expressing NK-cell markers.

Sequenced sample: CD4+ T cells sorted from blood. The receptor set was obtained from a woman aged 18-29 years in good health. Both conserved end residues are part of each CDR3. A D gene is named only where the DNA matches it firmly. Where a row states a size, it is once, few, many or the class of an expanded clone; other rows omit it.

clone_size j_call v_call cdr3_length d_call cdr3_aa cdr3_nt
few TRBJ1-2 TRBV7-2 14 NA CASSPRRGSYGYTF TGTGCCAGCAGCCCTCGTAGGGGCAGCTATGGCTACACCTTC
NA TRBJ1-6 TRBV11-2 15 NA CASSFLFVGDSPLHF TGTGCCAGCAGCTTTCTCTTCGTTGGGGATTCACCCCTCCACTTT
NA TRBJ2-7 TRBV12-3/TRBV12-4 14 TRBD1 CASSAGQGIHEQYF TGTGCCAGCAGCGCGGGACAGGGCATCCACGAGCAGTACTTC
few TRBJ2-1 TRBV11-2 13 NA CASSSGRGNEQFF TGTGCCAGCAGCTCAGGCCGGGGAAATGAGCAGTTCTTC
NA TRBJ2-1 TRBV5-1 14 NA CASSLGEAHNEQFF TGCGCCAGCAGCTTGGGGGAGGCCCACAATGAGCAGTTCTTC
NA TRBJ1-2 TRBV7-9 14 NA CASSLPVANYGYTF TGTGCCAGCAGCTTACCCGTAGCTAACTATGGCTACACCTTC
NA TRBJ2-4 TRBV7-2 16 NA CASSYGPGYSKNIQYF TGTGCCAGCAGCTATGGGCCGGGATATTCCAAAAACATTCAGTACTTC
few TRBJ1-6 TRBV6-1 16 NA CASSQPTGLGNSPLHF TGTGCCAGCAGTCAACCGACAGGCCTAGGAAACTCACCCCTCCACTTT
NA TRBJ2-7 TRBV5-5 14 NA CASSTGGAMGEQYF TGTGCCAGCAGCACTGGGGGCGCGATGGGAGAGCAGTACTTC
NA TRBJ2-1 TRBV10-3 11 NA CAISTAGEQFF TGTGCCATCAGTACAGCCGGTGAGCAGTTCTTC
NA TRBJ2-3 TRBV30 13 NA CAWTKKAADTQYF TGTGCCTGGACAAAAAAAGCTGCAGATACGCAGTATTTT
few TRBJ1-2 TRBV19 14 NA CASIQSGMNYGYTF TGTGCCAGTATCCAGTCAGGGATGAACTATGGCTACACCTTC
many TRBJ2-5 TRBV29-1 14 NA CSVPPTGRGADQYF TGCAGCGTGCCGCCTACAGGGCGGGGAGCGGACCAGTACTTC
NA TRBJ2-5 TRBV3-1 14 NA CASTTGQGQETQYF TGTGCCAGCACCACCGGGCAGGGTCAAGAGACCCAGTACTTC
many TRBJ2-1 TRBV29-1 11 NA CSVDEYNEQFF TGCAGCGTTGACGAGTACAATGAGCAGTTCTTC
NA TRBJ1-1 TRBV6-6 13 NA CASSYYPNTEAFF TGTGCCAGCAGTTACTACCCGAACACTGAAGCTTTCTTT
few TRBJ1-2 TRBV9 13 NA CASSLEGHYGYTF TGTGCCAGCAGCCTAGAGGGCCACTATGGCTACACCTTC
NA TRBJ2-1 TRBV11-3 16 NA CASSQSRGSRANEQFF TGTGCCAGCAGCCAGTCCAGGGGAAGTCGAGCCAATGAGCAGTTCTTC
NA TRBJ2-3 TRBV19 15 NA CASSWIRTGTDTQYF TGTGCCAGTAGTTGGATCCGAACCGGCACAGATACGCAGTATTTT
NA TRBJ2-1 TRBV29-1 13 NA CSVGGQDYNEQFF TGCAGCGTTGGGGGCCAGGACTACAATGAGCAGTTCTTC
many TRBJ2-1 TRBV5-1 14 NA CASSSGSSYNEQFF TGTGCCAGCTCGTCAGGGAGCTCCTACAATGAGCAGTTCTTC
NA TRBJ2-1 TRBV5-1 16 NA CASSPRMGGGYNEQFF TGCGCCAGCAGTCCCCGGATGGGGGGAGGCTACAATGAGCAGTTCTTC
few TRBJ1-1 TRBV6-1 13 NA CASSMTGDTEAFF TGTGCCAGCAGCATGACGGGGGACACTGAAGCTTTCTTT
few TRBJ2-7 TRBV5-6 13 TRBD1 CASSPAGTEKQYF TGTGCCAGCAGCCCGGCCGGGACAGAAAAGCAGTACTTC
NA TRBJ2-7 TRBV20-1 15 NA CSARDERTSSYEQYF TGCAGTGCTAGAGACGAGAGAACTAGCTCCTACGAGCAGTACTTC
few TRBJ2-1 TRBV12-3/TRBV12-4 12 NA CASRTTNREQFF TGTGCCAGCAGAACCACCAACCGTGAGCAGTTCTTC
few TRBJ1-1 TRBV7-9 12 NA CASRAGSVGAFF TGTGCCAGCAGGGCCGGGAGCGTAGGAGCTTTCTTT
few TRBJ2-2 TRBV9 14 NA CASSPLRPTGELFF TGTGCCAGCAGCCCCCTGAGGCCCACCGGGGAGCTGTTTTTT
few TRBJ2-7 TRBV5-1 14 NA CASGLWGPVYEQYF TGCGCCAGCGGGCTCTGGGGGCCGGTCTACGAGCAGTACTTC
NA TRBJ2-7 TRBV5-1 15 TRBD2 CASSTAGTSSHEQYF TGCGCCAGCAGCACCGCCGGGACTAGCTCCCACGAGCAGTACTTC
NA TRBJ2-2 TRBV12-3/TRBV12-4 17 NA CASSFRGFPPNTGELFF TGTGCCAGCAGTTTCCGAGGGTTCCCCCCGAACACCGGGGAGCTGTTTTTT
NA TRBJ1-6 TRBV5-1 14 NA CASSLEAGLSPLHF TGCGCCAGCAGCTTGGAGGCAGGGCTCTCACCCCTCCACTTT
few TRBJ2-1 TRBV29-1 15 TRBD1 CSILDPGTAYNEQFF TGCAGTATCCTTGACCCGGGGACAGCCTACAATGAGCAGTTCTTC
NA TRBJ2-6 TRBV24-1 17 NA CATSAGRSNSGANVLTF TGTGCCACCAGTGCGGGCCGTAGCAACTCTGGGGCCAACGTCCTGACTTTC
NA TRBJ2-1 TRBV11-2 17 NA CASSLEPGNSPWNEQFF TGTGCCAGCAGCTTAGAGCCGGGGAACAGCCCTTGGAATGAGCAGTTCTTC
NA TRBJ2-2 TRBV11-2 16 NA CASSYSQTTNTGELFF TGTGCCAGCAGCTATAGCCAGACTACCAACACCGGGGAGCTGTTTTTT
few TRBJ2-2 TRBV9 16 TRBD2 CASSVAGGLDTGELFF TGTGCCAGCAGCGTCGCGGGAGGCCTGGACACCGGGGAGCTGTTTTTT
few TRBJ1-5 TRBV21-1 15 NA CASSKATGDCQPQHF TGTGCCAGCAGCAAAGCGACAGGGGATTGCCAGCCCCAGCATTTT
NA TRBJ2-7 TRBV27 14 NA CASGAGRRFYEQYF TGTGCCAGCGGGGCGGGACGGCGATTCTACGAGCAGTACTTC
NA TRBJ2-2 TRBV5-1 18 TRBD2 CASSLEGGGSHTSPELFF TGCGCCAGCAGCTTGGAAGGAGGCGGGAGTCATACCTCTCCGGAGCTGTTTTTT
few TRBJ1-2 TRBV12-3/TRBV12-4 14 TRBD1 CASSDRGPNYGYTF TGTGCCAGCAGTGACAGGGGGCCAAACTATGGCTACACCTTC